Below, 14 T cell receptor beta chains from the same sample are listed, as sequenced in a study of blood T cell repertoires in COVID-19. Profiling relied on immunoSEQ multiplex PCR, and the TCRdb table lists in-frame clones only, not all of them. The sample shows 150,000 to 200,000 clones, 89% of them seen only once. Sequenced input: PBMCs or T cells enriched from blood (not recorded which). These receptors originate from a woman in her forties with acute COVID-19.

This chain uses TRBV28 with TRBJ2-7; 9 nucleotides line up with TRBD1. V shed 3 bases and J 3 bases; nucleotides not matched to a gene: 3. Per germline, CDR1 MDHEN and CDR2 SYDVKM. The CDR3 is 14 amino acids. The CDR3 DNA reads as TGTGCCAGCAGTTTTGGGACAGGGTACTACGAGCAGTACTTC. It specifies CASSFGTGYYEQYF.

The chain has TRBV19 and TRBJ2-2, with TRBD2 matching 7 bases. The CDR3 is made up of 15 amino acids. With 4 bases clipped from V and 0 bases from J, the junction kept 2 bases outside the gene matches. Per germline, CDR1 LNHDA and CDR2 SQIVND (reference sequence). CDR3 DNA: TGTGCCAGTAGTACTGCGGGAGCGAACACCGGGGAGCTGTTTTTT. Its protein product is CASSTAGANTGELFF. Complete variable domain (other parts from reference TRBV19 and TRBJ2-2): DGGITQSPKYLFRKEGQNVTLSCEQNLNHDAMYWYRQDPGQGLRLIYYSQIVNDFQKGDIAEGYSVSREKKESFPLTVTSAQKNPTAFYLCASSTAGANTGELFFGEGSRLTVL.

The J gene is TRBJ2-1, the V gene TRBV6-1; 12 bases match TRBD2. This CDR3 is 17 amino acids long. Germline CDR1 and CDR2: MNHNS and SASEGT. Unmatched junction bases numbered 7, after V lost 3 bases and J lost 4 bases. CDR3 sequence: CASSDARGLAGYNEQFF. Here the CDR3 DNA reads TGTGCCAGCAGTGACGCCAGAGGACTAGCGGGGTACAATGAGCAGTTCTTC.

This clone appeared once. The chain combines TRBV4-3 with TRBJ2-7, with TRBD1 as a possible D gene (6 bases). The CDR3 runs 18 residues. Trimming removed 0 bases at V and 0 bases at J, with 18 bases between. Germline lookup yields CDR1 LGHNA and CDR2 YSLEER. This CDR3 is CASSQESRGRGYSYEQYF. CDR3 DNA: TGCGCCAGCAGCCAAGAAAGTCGGGGCAGGGGTTACTCCTACGAGCAGTACTTC.

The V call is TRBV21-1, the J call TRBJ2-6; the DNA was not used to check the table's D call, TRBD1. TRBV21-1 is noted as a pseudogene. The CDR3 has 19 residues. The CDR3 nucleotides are TGTGCCAGCATCTCCACACCGGGACAGCAAAACTCTGGGGCCAACGTCCTGACTTTC. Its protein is CASISTPGQQNSGANVLTF.

CDR3 sequence (DNA): TGCGCCAGCAGCCCTCTTCCGGGAAGTGACTCCTACGAGCAGTACTTC. Translation: CASSPLPGSDSYEQYF. V gene TRBV4-1 combines with J gene TRBJ2-7; D perhaps matches TRBD2 (5 bases). The germline V gene encodes CDR1 MGHRA and CDR2 YSYEKL. V lost 4 bases to trimming and J lost 0 bases, with 16 bases between them. CDR3 length equals 16 residues.

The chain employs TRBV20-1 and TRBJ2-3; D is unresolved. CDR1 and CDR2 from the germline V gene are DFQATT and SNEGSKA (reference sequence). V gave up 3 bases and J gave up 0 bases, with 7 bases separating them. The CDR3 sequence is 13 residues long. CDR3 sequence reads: CSASEASTDTQYF. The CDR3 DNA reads TGCAGTGCTAGTGAGGCCAGCACAGATACGCAGTATTTT.

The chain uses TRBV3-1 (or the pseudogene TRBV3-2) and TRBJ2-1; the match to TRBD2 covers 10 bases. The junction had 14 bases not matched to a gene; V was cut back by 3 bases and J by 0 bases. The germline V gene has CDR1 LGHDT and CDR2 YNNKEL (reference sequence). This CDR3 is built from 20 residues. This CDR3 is CASSHRYGGSGGNSYNEQFF. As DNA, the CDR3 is TGTGCCAGCAGCCACCGCTACGGCGGTAGCGGGGGGAACTCCTACAATGAGCAGTTCTTC.

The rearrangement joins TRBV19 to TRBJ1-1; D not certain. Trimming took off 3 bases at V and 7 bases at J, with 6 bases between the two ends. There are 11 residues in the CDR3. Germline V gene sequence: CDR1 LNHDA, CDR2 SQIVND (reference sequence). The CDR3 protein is CASSIRVEAFF. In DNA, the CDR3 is TGTGCCAGTAGTATCCGGGTTGAAGCTTTCTTT.

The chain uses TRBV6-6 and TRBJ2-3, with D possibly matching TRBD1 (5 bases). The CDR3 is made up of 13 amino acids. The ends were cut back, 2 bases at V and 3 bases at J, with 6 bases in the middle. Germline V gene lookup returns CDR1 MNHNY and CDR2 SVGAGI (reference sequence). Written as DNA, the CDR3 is TGTGCCAGCAGTTACCAGGGAACAGATACGCAGTATTTT. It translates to CASSYQGTDTQYF.

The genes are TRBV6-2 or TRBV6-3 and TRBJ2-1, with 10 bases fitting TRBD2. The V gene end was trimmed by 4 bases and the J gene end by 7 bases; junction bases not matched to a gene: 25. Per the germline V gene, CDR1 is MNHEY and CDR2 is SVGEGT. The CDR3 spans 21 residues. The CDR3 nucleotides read TGTGCCAGCAGTTGGCCTTCCCCAGGTCTAACTAGCGGGATAAGGGTGAATGAGCAGTTCTTC. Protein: CASSWPSPGLTSGIRVNEQFF.

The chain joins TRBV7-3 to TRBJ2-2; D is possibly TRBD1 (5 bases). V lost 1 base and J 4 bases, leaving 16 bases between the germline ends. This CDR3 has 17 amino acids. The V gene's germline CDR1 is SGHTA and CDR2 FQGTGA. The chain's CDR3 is CASSLSREGEGTGELFF. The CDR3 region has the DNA TGTGCCAGCAGCTTAAGCAGGGAAGGAGAAGGCACCGGGGAGCTGTTTTTT.

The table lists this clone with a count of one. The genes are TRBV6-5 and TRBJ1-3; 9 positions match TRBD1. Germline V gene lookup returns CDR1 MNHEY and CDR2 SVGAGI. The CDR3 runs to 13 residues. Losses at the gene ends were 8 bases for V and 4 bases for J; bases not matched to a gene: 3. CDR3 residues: CASGQGRGNTIYF. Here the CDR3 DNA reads TGTGCCAGCGGACAGGGGAGGGGAAACACCATATATTTT.

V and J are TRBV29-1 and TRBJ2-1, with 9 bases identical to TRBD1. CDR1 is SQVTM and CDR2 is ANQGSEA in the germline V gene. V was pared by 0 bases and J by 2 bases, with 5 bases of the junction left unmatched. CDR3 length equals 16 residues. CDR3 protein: CSVEDYRQGAYNEQFF. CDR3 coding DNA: TGCAGCGTTGAAGATTACAGACAGGGGGCCTACAATGAGCAGTTCTTC.